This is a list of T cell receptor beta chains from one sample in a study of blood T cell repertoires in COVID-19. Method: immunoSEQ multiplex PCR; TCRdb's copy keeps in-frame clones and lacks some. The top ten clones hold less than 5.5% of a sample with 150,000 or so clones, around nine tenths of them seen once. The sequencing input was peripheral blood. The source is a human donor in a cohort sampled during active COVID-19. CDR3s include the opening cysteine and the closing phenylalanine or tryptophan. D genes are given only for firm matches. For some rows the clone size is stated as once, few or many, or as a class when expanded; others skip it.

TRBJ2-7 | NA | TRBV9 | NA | TGTGCCAGCAGCGACACACATTTGGGTCGGGACTCCTCCTCCTACGAGCAGTACTTC | CASSDTHLGRDSSSYEQYF
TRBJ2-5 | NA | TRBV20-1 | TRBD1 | TGCAGTGCCAGGGGGCAAGAGACCCAGTACTTC | CSARGQETQYF
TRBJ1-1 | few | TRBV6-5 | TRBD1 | TGTGCCAGCAGTTCATTGGGACAGAGGACTGAAGCTTTCTTT | CASSSLGQRTEAFF
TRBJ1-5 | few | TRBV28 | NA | TGTGCCAGCATGGGCACGCTGAATCAGCCCCAGCATTTT | CASMGTLNQPQHF
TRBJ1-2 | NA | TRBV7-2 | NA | TGTGCCAGCCAAAGTACAGGAGGGGTAAACTATGGCTACACCTTC | CASQSTGGVNYGYTF
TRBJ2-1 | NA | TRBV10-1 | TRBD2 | TGCGCCAGCAGTCTGACTAGCGGGAGTGGGCACAATGAGCAGTTCTTC | CASSLTSGSGHNEQFF
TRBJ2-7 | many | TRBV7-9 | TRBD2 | TGTGCCAGCAGCTCCCGGACTAGCGGGGCAAACTACGAGCAGTACTTC | CASSSRTSGANYEQYF
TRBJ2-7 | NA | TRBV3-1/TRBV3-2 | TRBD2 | TGTGCCAGCAGCCAAATGACTAGCGGGATAAGTCCCTACGAGCAGTACTTC | CASSQMTSGISPYEQYF
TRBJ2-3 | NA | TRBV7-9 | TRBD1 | TGTGCCAGCAGCTTCCCTAGGGGGCAAACAGATACGCAGTATTTT | CASSFPRGQTDTQYF
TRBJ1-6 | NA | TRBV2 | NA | TGTGCCAGCACAGTCAGGGATTATTCACCCCTCCACTTT | CASTVRDYSPLHF
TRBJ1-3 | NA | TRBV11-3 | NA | TGTGCCAGCAGCTTAGTATCCTCTGGAAACACCATATATTTT | CASSLVSSGNTIYF
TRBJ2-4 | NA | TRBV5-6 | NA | TGTGCCAGCAGCCCGCAGATGCTAGCCAAAAACATTCAGTACTTC | CASSPQMLAKNIQYF
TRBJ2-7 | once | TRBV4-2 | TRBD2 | TGTGCCAGCAGCCAAGAAACTAGCGGGAGCTACACGGCCAACTACGAGCAGTACTTC | CASSQETSGSYTANYEQYF
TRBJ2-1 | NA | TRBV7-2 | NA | TGTGCCAGCAGCTTAGTTCCCCCCACGGGCTACAATGAGCAGTTCTTC | CASSLVPPTGYNEQFF
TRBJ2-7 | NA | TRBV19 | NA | TGTGCCAGTAGTATAGCCAGCGACTCCTACGAGCAGTACTTC | CASSIASDSYEQYF
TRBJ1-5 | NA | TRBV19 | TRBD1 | TGTGCCAGTAGCGCCAGAGGGGGACAGGGGGCGATTTTCGGTCAGCCCCAGCATTTT | CASSARGGQGAIFGQPQHF
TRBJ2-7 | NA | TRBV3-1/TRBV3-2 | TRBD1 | TGTGCCAGCAGCCCCGAGGGGGGACAGGGCCCCTACGAGCAGTACTTC | CASSPEGGQGPYEQYF
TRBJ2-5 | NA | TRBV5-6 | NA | TGTGCCAGCAGCTTGGCCAGCGGCATAGGAGAGACCCAGTACTTC | CASSLASGIGETQYF
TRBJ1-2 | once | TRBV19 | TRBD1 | TGTGCCAGTAGTCGCCGACAGGGGTCGGACTATGGCTACACCTTC | CASSRRQGSDYGYTF
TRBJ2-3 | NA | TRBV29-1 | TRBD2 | TGCAGCGTTGTAGGGCGGGACTACACAGATACGCAGTATTTT | CSVVGRDYTDTQYF
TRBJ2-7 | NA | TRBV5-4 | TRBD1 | TGTGCCAGCAGCCAGATATTGGGACAGGCCTACGAGCAGTACTTC | CASSQILGQAYEQYF
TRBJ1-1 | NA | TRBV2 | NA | TGTGCCAGCAGTGAGGTCAGACCGTCTGTGCGGAGCACTGAAGCTTTCTTT | CASSEVRPSVRSTEAFF
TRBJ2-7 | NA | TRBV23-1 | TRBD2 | TGCGCCAGCAGTAGGACTAGCGGGAGAGAGTACGAGCAGTACTTC | CASSRTSGREYEQYF
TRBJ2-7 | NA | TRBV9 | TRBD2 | TGTGCCAGCAGCGTAGGGACTAGCGGGAGAAACGAGCAGTACTTC | CASSVGTSGRNEQYF
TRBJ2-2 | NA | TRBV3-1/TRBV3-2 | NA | TGTGCCAGCAGCCAAAGCCGGGGCGGGGAGCTGTTTTTT | CASSQSRGGELFF
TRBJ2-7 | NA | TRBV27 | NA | TGTGCCAGCAGTTTTCAGGGTTCCGAGCAGTACTTC | CASSFQGSEQYF
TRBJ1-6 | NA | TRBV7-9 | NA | TGTGCCAGCAGCTTAGAGGCCCCAGGGAATAATTCACCCCTCCACTTT | CASSLEAPGNNSPLHF
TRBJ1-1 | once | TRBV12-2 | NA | TGTGCAAGTCGCTGGGGACAGGGGGGATTGAACACTGAAGCTTTCTTT | CASRWGQGGLNTEAFF
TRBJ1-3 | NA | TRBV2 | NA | TGTGCCAGCAACTGGGGGCCAAACGAGGGAATAAAATATTTT | CASNWGPNEGIKYF
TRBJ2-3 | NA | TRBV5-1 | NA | TGCGCCAGCAGCTTGGCTGGCGGGATGATAGATACGCAGTATTTT | CASSLAGGMIDTQYF
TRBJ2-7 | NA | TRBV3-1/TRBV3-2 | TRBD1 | TGTGCCAGCAGCCGGACCTCCGGGACAGGGGGCTACGAGCAGTACTTC | CASSRTSGTGGYEQYF